This record looks at one TCR beta chain sequence and its context. This sample was taken from a study of blood T cell dynamics during melanoma immunotherapy. Sample time point: pre-treatment baseline. One draw preceded checkpoint blockade; another followed its first cycle at week 3. Prior systemic cancer therapy, immunosuppressant use and other active malignancies excluded patients. This CDR3 has 17 amino acids. Trimming pared 5 bases from V and 8 bases from J, leaving 25 bases between. CDR1 is LNHDA and CDR2 is SQIVND in the germline V gene (reference sequence). Clones were sequenced by immunoSEQ multiplex PCR, and TCRdb holds only the in-frame ones, with some missing. The data contain 15,000 to 20,000 clones, 80% to 95% of them singletons.

V and J are TRBV19 and TRBJ2-1, with D possibly called TRBD1 or TRBD2 (5 bases each). The sequence came from a human donor with melanoma. The sequenced sample was blood, obtained from a patient treated with checkpoint blockade. The CDR3 DNA follows: TGTGCCAGTAGTTCAATCCTCGGGGCTAATATCAGCGATGAGCAGTTCTTC. Translated, it gives CASSSILGANISDEQFF.